Presented here are 6 T cell receptor beta chains from one specimen sequenced in a study of T-cell reconstitution after alpha-beta-depleted transplantation in children. The library targeted TCRbeta and was prepared with unique molecular identifiers. Each CDR3 protein is one row after TCRdb ran MiXCR on the PCR reads. The repertoire holds some 500,000 distinct CDR3 sequences, with approximately 20% as singletons. The sequenced sample was PBMCs from the stem cell graft donor, obtained from the stem cell graft. The receptors originated from a human donor who donated a stem cell graft to a child with acute lymphoblastic leukemia.

The rearrangement links TRBV7-9 to TRBJ2-2, with D perhaps matching TRBD2 (5 bases). Trimming took off 6 bases at V and 6 bases at J, with 14 bases between the two ends. This CDR3 is built from 14 residues. Germline V gene lookup returns CDR1 SEHNR and CDR2 FQNEAQ (reference sequence). The CDR3 reads CASSPLFGAGELFF. The CDR3, as DNA: TGTGCCAGCAGTCCTCTCTTCGGGGCCGGGGAGCTGTTTTTT.

This rearrangement joins TRBV5-1 to TRBJ2-7, with 8 positions matching TRBD2. With V trimmed by 4 bases and J by 5 bases, 8 bases remained unmatched. The CDR3 has 14 residues. Germline CDR1 and CDR2: SGHRS and YFSETQ. The CDR3 reads CASSAGLARDEQYF. CDR3 coding DNA: TGCGCCAGCAGCGCCGGACTAGCTCGCGACGAGCAGTACTTC.

V and J are TRBV7-9 and TRBJ2-7; 9 bases are shared with TRBD1. The V and J ends lost 4 bases and 12 bases, in that order; junction bases with no gene match: 7. Germline-derived CDR1 and CDR2 are SEHNR and FQNEAQ (reference sequence). The CDR3 has 12 amino acids. Written as DNA, the CDR3 is TGTGCCAGCAGCTCCACAGGGGGCTTTCCGTACTTC. The encoded protein is CASSSTGGFPYF.

This sequence joins TRBV19 and TRBJ1-5; unclear D gene. This CDR3 contains 14 residues. V shed 2 bases and J shed 7 bases, with 12 bases lying between them. The germline gives CDR1 LNHDA, CDR2 SQIVND (reference sequence). The CDR3 sequence is CASSITRVRQPQHF. The CDR3 region has the DNA TGTGCCAGTAGTATAACCCGGGTTCGACAGCCCCAGCATTTT.

This sequence joins TRBV29-1 and TRBJ2-3; no clear D gene. Germline CDR1 SQVTM, CDR2 ANQGSEA. V lost 2 bases to trimming and J lost 1 base, with 4 bases between them. This CDR3 has 12 amino acids. The CDR3 coding sequence is TGCAGCGTTGAATTCGGCACAGATACGCAGTATTTT. The encoded protein is CSVEFGTDTQYF.

The J gene is TRBJ2-7, the V gene TRBV4-2; TRBD2 matches at 10 bases. The germline V gene encodes CDR1 LGHNA and CDR2 YNFKEQ. V lost 0 bases and J lost 2; bases outside the gene matches: 4. This CDR3 is 16 amino acids long. The CDR3 protein is CASSQDPSGGAYEQYF. The CDR3 region has the DNA TGTGCCAGCAGCCAAGATCCGAGCGGGGGGGCCTACGAGCAGTACTTC.